Listed below are T cell receptor beta chains from one sample, sequenced in a study of T cell changes during pregnancy in multiple sclerosis. The method was immunoSEQ multiplex PCR; TCRdb's version includes in-frame clones alone and lacks a portion of them. The table has tens of thousands of clones, about 90% seen once; the top ten hold roughly 0.8%. Sequencing used peripheral blood, obtained in the second trimester of pregnancy. The source is a female donor with multiple sclerosis, enrolled in a pregnancy study. The CDR3 runs from the conserved cysteine through the conserved F or W.

TRBV20-1,10,TRBJ2-5,CSATRAAQYF
TRBV4-1,16,TRBJ2-3,CASSQDEGVIIDTQYF
TRBV5-5,14,TRBJ1-1,CASSWGPGNTEAFF
TRBV5-1,15,TRBJ2-1,CASSLATEGAGEQFF
TRBV27,14,TRBJ2-1,CASSLASGNNEQFF
TRBV7-8,15,TRBJ1-5,CASSPRVFGNQPQHF
TRBV5-1,16,TRBJ2-6,CASSLSGLGGANVLTF
TRBV2,14,TRBJ1-1,CASSWGGFSSEAFF
TRBV6-1,13,TRBJ2-2,CASLPRLPGELFF
TRBV25-1,13,TRBJ2-1,CAIGTGDYNEQFF
TRBV6-4,13,TRBJ1-1,CASRETVYTEAFF
TRBV11-1,14,TRBJ2-3,CASSLQRGTDTQYF
TRBV7-2,19,TRBJ2-3,CASSLSELADIRSTDTQYF
TRBV2,14,TRBJ2-7,CASSEQGPTYEQYF
TRBV5-6,14,TRBJ2-7,CASSLDRGSYEQYF
TRBV6-5,14,TRBJ2-7,CASSYAGGPVEQYF
TRBV6-5,12,TRBJ1-1,CASSPRGQVAFF
TRBV7-2,14,TRBJ2-3,CASSPGQGADTQYF
TRBV4-3,14,TRBJ2-3,CASSQDLGRDTQYF
TRBV5-1,18,TRBJ2-3,CASRAYTGLAGGTDTQYF
TRBV19,18,TRBJ2-3,CASRVNWLAGDAEDTQYF
TRBV25-1,10,TRBJ2-1,CASSLNEQFF
TRBV11-2,13,TRBJ2-1,CASSLEQGNEQFF
TRBV6-5,13,TRBJ2-1,CASSWGAYNEQFF
TRBV30,14,TRBJ1-5,CAWSVQGVGQPQHF
TRBV2,15,TRBJ2-3,CASSTAGPSTDTQYF
TRBV11-3,13,TRBJ1-1,CASSPRAGTEAFF
TRBV5-4,14,TRBJ2-2,CASSLSGYAGELFF
TRBV18,15,TRBJ1-5,CASSPQDSRRQPQHF
TRBV15,16,TRBJ2-5,CATSRDEVLTEETQYF
TRBV4-3,17,TRBJ2-7,CASSQDLGDRPTYEQYF
TRBV19,14,TRBJ1-5,CASSTTGGNQPQHF
TRBV5-1,16,TRBJ2-2,CASSPPGTGNTGELFF
TRBV7-3,13,TRBJ1-1,CASSLQENTEAFF
TRBV4-2,18,TRBJ2-1,CASSQAASGGSPYNEQFF
TRBV29-1,15,TRBJ1-1,CSVVGTGGEWTEAFF
TRBV7-9,11,TRBJ2-3,CASSPLDTQYF
TRBV2,15,TRBJ1-5,CASRAEPSSNQPQHF
TRBV5-1,14,TRBJ2-3,CASSSRGGTDTQYF